This passage covers 22 T cell receptor beta chains from one sample sequenced in a study of blood T cell repertoires in COVID-19. TCRdb's table, derived via immunoSEQ multiplex PCR, lists solely in-frame clones and lacks some. This sample has just over 300,000 clones, with 90% found just once. Material: PBMCs or T cells enriched from blood (not recorded which). The receptors were sampled from a woman younger than 30 with acute COVID-19.

In this sample, this clone turned up once. The chain combines TRBV7-3 with TRBJ2-1; D is unresolved. This CDR3 is 11 amino acids long. The germline gives CDR1 SGHTA, CDR2 FQGTGA. Trimming stripped 5 bases from V and 6 bases from J, with 5 bases between. The CDR3 region is CASSLGNEQFF. The CDR3 coding sequence is TGTGCCAGCAGCCTCGGCAATGAGCAGTTCTTC.

About this clone itself: Relative to the germline gene, one junction end is altered; a read error may explain this. The gene calls are TRBV7-2 and TRBJ2-7; the match to TRBD2 covers 7 bases. Germline values: CDR1 SGHTA, CDR2 FQGNSA. The CDR3 spans 14 residues. The CDR3 spells CASSSPPLAPTWRF. The CDR3 DNA reads as TGTGCCAGCAGCTCCCCACCACTAGCGCCCACCTGGAGGTTC. Drawing the rest from reference TRBV7-2 and TRBJ2-7, the complete variable domain is GAGVSQSPSNKVTEKGKDVELRCDPISGHTALYWYRQSLGQGLEFLIYFQGNSAPDKSGLPSDRFSAERTGGSVSTLTIQRTQQEDSAVYLCASSSPPLAPTWRFGPGTRLTVT.

This chain joins TRBV19 and TRBJ1-5, with 7 bases that match TRBD1. Trimming cost V 7 bases and J 4 bases; bases outside gene matches: 7. Germline V gene sequence: CDR1 LNHDA, CDR2 SQIVND (reference sequence). There are 14 residues in the CDR3. Here the CDR3 reads CASIPTGRNQPQHF. CDR3 nucleotide sequence: TGTGCCAGTATCCCGACAGGGCGAAATCAGCCCCAGCATTTT.

The rearrangement links TRBV28 to TRBJ1-2, with D perhaps TRBD1 (5 bases). Germline CDR1 MDHEN, CDR2 SYDVKM. The CDR3 contains 15 residues. V was clipped by 1 base and J by 3 bases, with 12 bases between them. CDR3 nucleotide sequence: TGTGCCAGCAGTTTATATGGGACGGGAGACTATGGCTACACCTTC. Protein sequence: CASSLYGTGDYGYTF.

The J gene is TRBJ2-7, the V gene TRBV6-5; TRBD1 agrees at 7 bases. J was trimmed by 6 bases and V by 8 bases; bases with no gene match: 4. Germline CDR1 MNHEY, CDR2 SVGAGI. This CDR3 has 11 residues. As DNA, the CDR3 is TGTGCCAGCGAACAGGGGCCCGAGCAGTACTTC. This translates into CASEQGPEQYF.

This chain joins TRBV3-1 (or the pseudogene TRBV3-2) and TRBJ2-1; D perhaps matches TRBD2 (7 bases). The CDR3 loop spans 16 amino acids. Per the germline V gene, CDR1 is LGHDT and CDR2 is YNNKEL (reference sequence). V dropped 4 bases and J dropped 2 bases, with 15 bases sitting between them. The CDR3 coding sequence is TGTGCCAGCAGCCTAAGGGGGGGGCCCACCTACAATGAGCAGTTCTTC. Translating gives CASSLRGGPTYNEQFF.

The rearrangement joins TRBV7-6 to TRBJ2-1, with 9 bases aligning to TRBD2. Trimming took 2 bases from V and 0 from J; bases not matched to a gene: 8. CDR3 length: 18 residues. The germline V gene has CDR1 SGHVS and CDR2 FNYEAQ. CDR3: CASSLKTSGTLSYNEQFF. CDR3 DNA sequence: TGTGCCAGCAGCTTAAAGACTAGCGGTACTCTCTCCTACAATGAGCAGTTCTTC. Looking up the rest from reference TRBV7-6 and TRBJ2-1 gives the full variable domain: GAGVSQSPRYKVTKRGQDVALRCDPISGHVSLYWYRQALGQGPEFLTYFNYEAQQDKSGLPNDRFSAERPEGSISTLTIQRTEQRDSAMYRCASSLKTSGTLSYNEQFFGPGTRLTVL.

Only one count was recorded for this clone. Because the CDR3's place on the DNA is in doubt, the DNA is left out and the CDR3 is given as listed by TCRdb. This chain joins TRBV28 and TRBJ2-6; the table calls TRBD2, which could not be checked here. CDR1 MDHEN and CDR2 SYDVKM come from the germline V gene. The CDR3 spans 17 residues, counting both ends. CDR3 region: CASSSSGGIAGANVLTF.

CDR3 protein: CASSLGQYGYTF. As DNA, the CDR3 is TGTGCCAGCAGTCTAGGGCAGTATGGCTACACCTTC. V usage is TRBV12-3 or TRBV12-4 and J usage is TRBJ1-2, with D unclear. V shed 5 bases and J shed 5 bases, with 9 bases lying between them. This CDR3 spans 12 amino acids.

The rearrangement links TRBV19 to TRBJ1-5; possibly TRBD1 for D (5 bases). The CDR3 has 13 amino acids. V lost 10 bases to trimming and J lost 3 bases, with 13 bases between them. The V gene's germline CDR1 is LNHDA and CDR2 SQIVND (reference sequence). In DNA, the CDR3 is TGTGCCATCTCCGACAGTTTCAATCAGCCCCAGCATTTT. Amino acids: CAISDSFNQPQHF.

The rearrangement joins TRBV5-1 to TRBJ1-1; D not resolved. CDR3 length equals 14 residues. V was shortened by 0 bases and J by 4 bases, with 10 bases between the two germline ends. CDR1 and CDR2 (germline): SGHRS, YFSETQ. This CDR3 is CASSLGNTGTEAFF. The DNA for the CDR3 is TGCGCCAGCAGCTTGGGGAATACGGGCACTGAAGCTTTCTTT. Supplemented by reference TRBV5-1 and TRBJ1-1, the full variable domain reads KAGVTQTPRYLIKTRGQQVTLSCSPISGHRSVSWYQQTPGQGLQFLFEYFSETQRNKGNFPGRFSGRQFSNSRSEMNVSTLELGDSALYLCASSLGNTGTEAFFGQGTRLTVV.

J is TRBJ2-3 and V is TRBV5-1; TRBD2 agrees at 7 bases. Germline V gene sequence: CDR1 SGHRS, CDR2 YFSETQ. The V gene end was trimmed by 4 bases and the J gene end by 6 bases; junction bases not matched to a gene: 14. The CDR3 runs to 16 residues. The CDR3 coding sequence is TGCGCCAGCAGCCCGGGGGAGGGCGGCGGAGGGGATACGCAGTATTTT. Translation: CASSPGEGGGGDTQYF.

V gene TRBV5-1 combines with J gene TRBJ2-5; tentatively, D is TRBD1 (6 bases). Per germline, CDR1 SGHRS and CDR2 YFSETQ. The CDR3 extends over 14 amino acids. V was clipped by 4 bases and J by 5 bases, with 15 bases between them. CDR3 nucleotides: TGCGCCAGCAGCCTATCCCGGGACACGGAGACCCAGTACTTC. Protein sequence: CASSLSRDTETQYF. Full variable domain (outside the CDR3, taken from reference TRBV5-1 and TRBJ2-5): KAGVTQTPRYLIKTRGQQVTLSCSPISGHRSVSWYQQTPGQGLQFLFEYFSETQRNKGNFPGRFSGRQFSNSRSEMNVSTLELGDSALYLCASSLSRDTETQYFGPGTRLLVL.

The rearrangement joins TRBV12-5 to TRBJ2-3; TRBD2 is a possible D gene (5 bases). The CDR3 length is 12 residues. The V gene lost 1 base and the J gene lost 8 bases, with 7 bases spanning the gap. CDR1 is LGHNT, CDR2 FRNRAP, per germline. CDR3 bases: TGTGCTAGTGGTTTGGCAGAGGGTACGCAGTATTTT. Protein: CASGLAEGTQYF.

This clone appeared once. The rearrangement uses TRBV19 and TRBJ1-6, with D unresolved. This CDR3 is 16 amino acids long. The germline V gene has CDR1 LNHDA and CDR2 SQIVND (reference sequence). V lost 0 bases and J 4 bases, leaving 10 bases between the germline ends. The CDR3 coding sequence is TGTGCCAGTAGTATAGACCGGAGGACTTATAATTCACCCCTCCACTTT. It yields the protein CASSIDRRTYNSPLHF.

The chain employs TRBV24-1 and TRBJ1-1; D is undetermined. Germline V gene lookup returns CDR1 KGHDR and CDR2 SFDVKD. The V gene lost 10 bases and the J gene lost 1 base, with 12 bases spanning the gap. The CDR3 is made up of 13 amino acids. The CDR3 loop reads CATTSSQNTEAFF. Written as DNA, the CDR3 is TGTGCCACAACGAGTTCCCAGAACACTGAAGCTTTCTTT.

This chain joins TRBV5-1 and TRBJ1-4, with 11 bases that match TRBD1. After removal of 6 bases from V and 2 bases from J, the junction contained 6 bases not matched to a gene. The CDR3 is 16 residues long. CDR1 is SGHRS, CDR2 YFSETQ, per germline. CDR3 sequence reads: CASTGRTGGTNEKLFF. The CDR3 region has the DNA TGCGCCAGCACAGGGAGGACAGGGGGCACTAATGAAAAACTGTTTTTT.

The chain uses TRBV10-3 and TRBJ2-3; 10 nucleotides align to TRBD1. Germline assignment: CDR1 ENHRY and CDR2 SYGVKD. The CDR3 has 18 residues. V trimming: 6 bases; J trimming: 2 bases; junction bases outside the gene matches: 14. In nucleotides, the CDR3 is TGTGCCATCAGGGGGACAGGGGCCCGCGAGAGCCACACAGATACGCAGTATTTT. Its translation: CAIRGTGARESHTDTQYF.

This clone was seen a handful of times. The chain joins TRBV27 to TRBJ1-2; 12 bases align to TRBD1. The CDR3 has 16 residues. Germline-derived CDR1 and CDR2 are MNHEY and SMNVEV (reference sequence). The J segment lost 0 bases and the V segment lost 8 bases, leaving 7 bases of the junction unmatched. CDR3 loop: CASGSGQGAPNYGYTF. Written as DNA, the CDR3 is TGTGCCAGCGGCTCGGGACAGGGGGCGCCTAACTATGGCTACACCTTC.

With respect to this clone: The conserved closing phenylalanine or tryptophan is absent in this CDR3, likely reflecting a read error. Because the CDR3's place on the DNA is in doubt, the DNA is left out and the CDR3 is given as listed by TCRdb. The chain is built from TRBV11-2 and TRBJ1-3. The germline V gene encodes CDR1 SGHAT and CDR2 FQNNGV. Inclusive of both ends, the CDR3 amounts to 13 amino acids. The CDR3 sequence is CASSLSTGPIIYV.

This chain uses TRBV19 with TRBJ2-7; maybe TRBD2 (7 bases). The V gene lost 3 bases and the J gene lost 3 bases, with 12 bases spanning the gap. CDR1 and CDR2 from the germline V gene are LNHDA and SQIVND (reference sequence). The CDR3 length is 14 residues. In DNA form, the CDR3 reads TGTGCCAGTAGTATGGGGAGGGGGATCTACGAGCAGTACTTC. This codes for CASSMGRGIYEQYF.

The gene calls are TRBV29-1 and TRBJ1-1; TRBD1 matches 8 bases. Germline lookup yields CDR1 SQVTM and CDR2 ANQGSEA. Losses at the gene ends were 1 base for V and 8 bases for J; bases not matched to a gene: 6. The CDR3 covers 13 residues. The CDR3 is CSVEVPGGSEAFF. The CDR3 DNA reads TGCAGCGTTGAAGTTCCAGGGGGCTCGGAAGCTTTCTTT.